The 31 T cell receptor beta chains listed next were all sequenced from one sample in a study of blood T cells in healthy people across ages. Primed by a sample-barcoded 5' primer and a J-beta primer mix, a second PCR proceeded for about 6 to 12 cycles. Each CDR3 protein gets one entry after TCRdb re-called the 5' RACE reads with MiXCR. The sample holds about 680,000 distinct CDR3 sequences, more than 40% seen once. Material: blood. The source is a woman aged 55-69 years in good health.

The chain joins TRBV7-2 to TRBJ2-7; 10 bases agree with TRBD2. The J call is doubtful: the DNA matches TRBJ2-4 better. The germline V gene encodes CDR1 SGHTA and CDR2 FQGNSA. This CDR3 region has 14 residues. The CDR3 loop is CASSLATSGNIQYF. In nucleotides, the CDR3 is TGTGCCAGCAGCTTAGCGACTAGCGGGAACATTCAGTACTTC.

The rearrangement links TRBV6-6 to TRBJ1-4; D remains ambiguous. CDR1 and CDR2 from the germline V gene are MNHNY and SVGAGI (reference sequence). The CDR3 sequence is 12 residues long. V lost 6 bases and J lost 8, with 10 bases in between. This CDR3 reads CASSARIEKLFF. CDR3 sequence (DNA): TGTGCCAGCAGCGCACGAATCGAAAAACTGTTTTTT.

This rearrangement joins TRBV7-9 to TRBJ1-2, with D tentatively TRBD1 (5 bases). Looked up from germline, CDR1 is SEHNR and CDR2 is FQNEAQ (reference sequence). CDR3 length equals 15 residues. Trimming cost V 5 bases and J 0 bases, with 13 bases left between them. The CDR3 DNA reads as TGTGCCAGCAGCCTGCTTGGGGGATCTAACTATGGCTACACCTTC. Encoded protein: CASSLLGGSNYGYTF.

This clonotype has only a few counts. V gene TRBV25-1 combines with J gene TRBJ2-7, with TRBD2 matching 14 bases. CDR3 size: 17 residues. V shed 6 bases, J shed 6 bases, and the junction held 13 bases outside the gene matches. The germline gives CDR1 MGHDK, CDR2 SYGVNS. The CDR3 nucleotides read TGTGCCAGCAGGGATACCGTGGGGACTAGCGGGAGTCGCGAGCAGTACTTC. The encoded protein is CASRDTVGTSGSREQYF.

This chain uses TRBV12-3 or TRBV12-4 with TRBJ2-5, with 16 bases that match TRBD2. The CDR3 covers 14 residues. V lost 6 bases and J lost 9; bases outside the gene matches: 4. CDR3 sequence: CASSLGLAGGAQYF. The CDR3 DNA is TGTGCCAGCAGCCTGGGACTAGCGGGAGGGGCCCAGTACTTC.

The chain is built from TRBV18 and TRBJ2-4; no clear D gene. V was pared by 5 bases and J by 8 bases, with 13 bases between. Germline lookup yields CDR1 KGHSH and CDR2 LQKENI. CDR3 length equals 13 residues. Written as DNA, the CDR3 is TGTGCCAGCTCAATCTCTTTCGAAGACATTCAGTACTTC. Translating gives CASSISFEDIQYF.

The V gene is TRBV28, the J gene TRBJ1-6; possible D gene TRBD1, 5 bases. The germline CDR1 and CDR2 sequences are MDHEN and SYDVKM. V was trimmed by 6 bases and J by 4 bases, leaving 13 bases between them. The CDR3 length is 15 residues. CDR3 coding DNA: TGTGCCAGCAGCTTACAGGACTGGTATAATTCACCCCTCCACTTT. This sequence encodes CASSLQDWYNSPLHF.

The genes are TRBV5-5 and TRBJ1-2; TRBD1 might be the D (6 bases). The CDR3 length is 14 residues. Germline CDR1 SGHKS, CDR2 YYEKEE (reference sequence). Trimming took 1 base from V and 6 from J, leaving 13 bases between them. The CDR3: CASSLQGQDDGYTF. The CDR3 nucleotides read TGTGCCAGCAGCTTGCAGGGGCAGGACGATGGCTACACCTTC.

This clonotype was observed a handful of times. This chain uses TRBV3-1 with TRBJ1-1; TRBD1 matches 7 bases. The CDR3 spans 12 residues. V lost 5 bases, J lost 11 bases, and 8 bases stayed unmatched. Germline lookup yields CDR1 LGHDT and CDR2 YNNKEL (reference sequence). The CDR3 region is CASSATGREAFF. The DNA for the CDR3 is TGTGCCAGCAGCGCGACAGGGCGGGAGGCTTTCTTT.

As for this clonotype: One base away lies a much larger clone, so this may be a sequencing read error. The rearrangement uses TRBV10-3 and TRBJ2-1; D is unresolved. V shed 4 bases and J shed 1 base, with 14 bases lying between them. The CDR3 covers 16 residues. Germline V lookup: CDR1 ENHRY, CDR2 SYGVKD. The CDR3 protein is CAISGLRTRSYNEQFF. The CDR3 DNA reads TGTGCCATCAGTGGGTTGCGTACCCGATCCTACAATGAGCAGTTCTTC.

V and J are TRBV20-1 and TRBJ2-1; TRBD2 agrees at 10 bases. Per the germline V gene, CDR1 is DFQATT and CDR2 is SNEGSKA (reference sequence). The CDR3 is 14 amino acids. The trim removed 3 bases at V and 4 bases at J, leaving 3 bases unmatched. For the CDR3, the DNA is TGCAGTGCTAGCGGACTAGCGGAGTACAATGAGCAGTTCTTC. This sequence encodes CSASGLAEYNEQFF.

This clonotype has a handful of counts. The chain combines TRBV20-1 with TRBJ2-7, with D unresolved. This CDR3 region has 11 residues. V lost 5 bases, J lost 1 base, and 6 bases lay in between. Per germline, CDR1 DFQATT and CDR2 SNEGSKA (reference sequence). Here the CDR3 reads CSAFGSYEQYF. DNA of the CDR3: TGCAGTGCTTTCGGGTCCTACGAGCAGTACTTC.

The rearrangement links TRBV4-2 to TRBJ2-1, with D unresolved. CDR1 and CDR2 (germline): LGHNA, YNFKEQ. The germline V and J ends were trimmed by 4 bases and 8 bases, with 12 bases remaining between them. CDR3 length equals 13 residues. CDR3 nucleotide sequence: TGTGCCAGCAGCCCCCTCCCGGACGATGAGCAGTTCTTC. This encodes CASSPLPDDEQFF.

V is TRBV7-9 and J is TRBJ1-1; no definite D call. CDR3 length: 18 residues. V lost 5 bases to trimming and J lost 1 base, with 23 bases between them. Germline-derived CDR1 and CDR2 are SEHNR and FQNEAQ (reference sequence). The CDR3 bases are TGTGCCAGCAGCCGAGGAGGGCCTGGGTGGCACGAGAACACTGAAGCTTTCTTT. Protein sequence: CASSRGGPGWHENTEAFF.

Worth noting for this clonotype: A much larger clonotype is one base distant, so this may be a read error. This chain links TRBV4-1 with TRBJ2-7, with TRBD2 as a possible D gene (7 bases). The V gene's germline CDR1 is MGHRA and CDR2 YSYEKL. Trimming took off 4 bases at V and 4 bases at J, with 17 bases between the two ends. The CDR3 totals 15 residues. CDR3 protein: CASSPSLGGRYEQYF. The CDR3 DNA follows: TGCGCCAGCAGCCCTTCCTTGGGGGGGCGATACGAGCAGTACTTC.

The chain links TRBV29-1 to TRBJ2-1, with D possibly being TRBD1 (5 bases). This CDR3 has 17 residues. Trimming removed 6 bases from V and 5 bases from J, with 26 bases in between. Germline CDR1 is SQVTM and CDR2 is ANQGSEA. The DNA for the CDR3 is TGCAGCGTCCCAAAGGGGCTAGGTGGAAGTCTTAACAATGAGCAGTTCTTC. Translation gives CSVPKGLGGSLNNEQFF.

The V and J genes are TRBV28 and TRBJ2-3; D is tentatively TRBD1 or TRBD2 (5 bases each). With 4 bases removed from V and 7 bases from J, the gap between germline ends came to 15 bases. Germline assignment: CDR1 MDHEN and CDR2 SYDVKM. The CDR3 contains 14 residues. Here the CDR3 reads CASSSGTGRYTQYF. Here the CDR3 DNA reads TGTGCCAGCAGTTCCGGGACGGGGCGGTATACGCAGTATTTT.

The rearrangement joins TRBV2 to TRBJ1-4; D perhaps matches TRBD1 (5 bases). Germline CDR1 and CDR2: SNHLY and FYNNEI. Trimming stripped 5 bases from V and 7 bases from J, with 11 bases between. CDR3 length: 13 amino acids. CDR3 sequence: CASSLRQIEKLFF. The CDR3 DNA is TGTGCCAGCAGTCTCCGACAGATTGAAAAACTGTTTTTT.

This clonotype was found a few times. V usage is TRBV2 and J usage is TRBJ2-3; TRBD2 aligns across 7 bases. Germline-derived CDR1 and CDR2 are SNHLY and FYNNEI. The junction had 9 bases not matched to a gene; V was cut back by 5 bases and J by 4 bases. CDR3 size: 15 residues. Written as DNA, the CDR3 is TGTGCCAGCAGTTCCTCGGGAGGAGGCGCAGATACGCAGTATTTT. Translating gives CASSSSGGGADTQYF.

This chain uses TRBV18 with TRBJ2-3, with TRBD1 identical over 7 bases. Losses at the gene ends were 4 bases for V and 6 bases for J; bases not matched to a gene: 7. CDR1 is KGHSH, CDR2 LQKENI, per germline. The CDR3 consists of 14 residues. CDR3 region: CASSRGGMMDTQYF. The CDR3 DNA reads TGTGCCAGCTCACGAGGGGGCATGATGGATACGCAGTATTTT.

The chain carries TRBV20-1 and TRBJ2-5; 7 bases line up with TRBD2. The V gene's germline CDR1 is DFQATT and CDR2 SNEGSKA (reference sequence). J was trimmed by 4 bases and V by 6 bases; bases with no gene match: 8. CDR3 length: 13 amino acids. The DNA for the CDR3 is TGCAGTGCCGGGGGGATAGGGCGAGAGACCCAGTACTTC. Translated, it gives CSAGGIGRETQYF.

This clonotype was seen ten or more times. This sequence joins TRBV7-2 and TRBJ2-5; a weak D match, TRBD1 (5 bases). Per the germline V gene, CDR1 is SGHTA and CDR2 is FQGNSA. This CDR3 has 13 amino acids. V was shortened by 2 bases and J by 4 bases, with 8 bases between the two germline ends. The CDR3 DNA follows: TGTGCCAGCAGCTTAAGGGGTGGAGAGACCCAGTACTTC. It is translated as CASSLRGGETQYF.

The CDR3 region has the DNA TGTGCCAGCAGCTTAAGTAGGGGGAGGATCACCTTC. Protein: CASSLSRGRITF. The V gene is TRBV7-3, the J gene TRBJ1-2, with D perhaps TRBD1 (6 bases). Per germline, CDR1 SGHTA and CDR2 FQGTGA. The CDR3 consists of 12 residues. Trimming left V 1 base short and J 13 bases short, with 13 bases between.

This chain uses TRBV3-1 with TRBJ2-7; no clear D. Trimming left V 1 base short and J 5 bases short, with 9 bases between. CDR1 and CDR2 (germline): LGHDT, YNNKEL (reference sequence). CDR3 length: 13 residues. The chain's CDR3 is CASSQVNGNEQYF. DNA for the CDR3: TGTGCCAGCAGCCAAGTTAACGGTAACGAGCAGTACTTC.

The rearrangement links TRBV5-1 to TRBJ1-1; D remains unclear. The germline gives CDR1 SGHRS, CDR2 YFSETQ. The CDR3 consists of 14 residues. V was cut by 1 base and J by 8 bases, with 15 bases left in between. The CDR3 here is CASSLQPVSTEAFF. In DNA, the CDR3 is TGCGCCAGCAGCTTGCAACCCGTGAGCACCGAAGCTTTCTTT.

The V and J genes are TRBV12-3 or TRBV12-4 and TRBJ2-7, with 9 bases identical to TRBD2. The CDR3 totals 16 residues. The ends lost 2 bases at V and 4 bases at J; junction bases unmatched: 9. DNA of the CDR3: TGTGCCAGCAGTTTAAGGGCGGGAGGGCCGTCATACGAGCAGTACTTC. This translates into CASSLRAGGPSYEQYF.

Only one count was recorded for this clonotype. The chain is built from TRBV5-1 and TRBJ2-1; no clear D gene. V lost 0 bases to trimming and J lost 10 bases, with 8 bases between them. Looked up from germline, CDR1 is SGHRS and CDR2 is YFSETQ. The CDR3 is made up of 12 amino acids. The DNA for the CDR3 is TGCGCCAGCAGCTTGGCCTATACCGAGCAGTTCTTC. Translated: CASSLAYTEQFF. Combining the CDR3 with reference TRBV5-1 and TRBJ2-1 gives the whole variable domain KAGVTQTPRYLIKTRGQQVTLSCSPISGHRSVSWYQQTPGQGLQFLFEYFSETQRNKGNFPGRFSGRQFSNSRSEMNVSTLELGDSALYLCASSLAYTEQFFGPGTRLTVL.

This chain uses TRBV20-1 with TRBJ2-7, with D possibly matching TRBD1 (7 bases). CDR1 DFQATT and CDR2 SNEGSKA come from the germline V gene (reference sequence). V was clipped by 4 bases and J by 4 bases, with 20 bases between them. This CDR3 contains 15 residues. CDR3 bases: TGCAGTGCTATCAGGGGGGCCACCCTGGGTTACGAGCAGTACTTC. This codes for CSAIRGATLGYEQYF.

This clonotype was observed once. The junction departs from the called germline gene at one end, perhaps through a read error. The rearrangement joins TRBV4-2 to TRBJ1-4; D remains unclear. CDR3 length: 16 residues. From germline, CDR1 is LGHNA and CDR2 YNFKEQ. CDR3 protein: CASSQDREFTKEKLFF. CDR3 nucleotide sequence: TGTGCCAGCAGCCAAGATCGGGAGTTCACTAAGGAAAAACTGTTTTTT.

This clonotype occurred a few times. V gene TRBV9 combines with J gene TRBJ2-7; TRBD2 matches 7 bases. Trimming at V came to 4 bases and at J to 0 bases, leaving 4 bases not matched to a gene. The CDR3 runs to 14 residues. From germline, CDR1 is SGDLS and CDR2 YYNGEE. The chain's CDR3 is CASSQRGASYEQYF. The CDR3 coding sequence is TGTGCCAGCAGCCAGCGGGGAGCCTCCTACGAGCAGTACTTC.

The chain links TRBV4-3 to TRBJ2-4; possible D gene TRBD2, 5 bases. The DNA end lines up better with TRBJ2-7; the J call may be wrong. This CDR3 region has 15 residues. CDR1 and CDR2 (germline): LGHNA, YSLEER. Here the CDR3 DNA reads TGCGCCAGCAGCCAAGATGAGGCAGGCGGGTGCGAGCAGTACTTC. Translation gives CASSQDEAGGCEQYF.